This TCR beta chain was sequenced for a study of shared clonotypes between healthy human individuals. Study information: A couple of women and a few men aged 18 to 49 made up the donors. For every donor, three CD4 naive, three CD4 memory, two CD8 naive and one CD8 memory plates were used. Study results and limitations: Relative to memory subsets, naive subsets generally showed larger estimated richness. Investigators collected only blood, and repertoires in tissues likely differ.

The CDR3 is made up of 16 amino acids. V was shortened by 5 bases and J by 3 bases, with 17 bases between the two germline ends. Germline V gives CDR1 SNHLY, CDR2 FYNNEI. Selected positively for CCR7 and CD45RO-negative, naive CD8 cells excluded terminally differentiated effector memory CD45RA+ cells. Generated by immunoSEQ multiplex PCR, the TCRdb table keeps only in-frame clones and is missing some. This table holds about 820,000 clones, about 91% found once. Comment on this clone: Antigen unknown.

The specimen sequenced was naive CD8+ T cells sorted from blood. The chain links TRBV2 to TRBJ2-1, with no clear D. This sequence was found in a man between 25 and 39 years old in good health. As DNA, the CDR3 is TGTGCCAGCAGTTCGTGGACCGGTCCCTACTACAATGAGCAGTTCTTC. Translating it yields CASSSWTGPYYNEQFF.